Sequencing of this T cell receptor beta chain was carried out in a study of blood T cell repertoires in COVID-19. Study background: Samples taken during acute and convalescent COVID-19 were collected in the United States, Italy and Spain. Nucleic acid was either cDNA or gDNA, and it came from T cells, B-cell-depleted T cells, or PBMCs.

Original analysis: Amplified reference gene primers provided the basis for estimating nucleated cell counts. Using immunoSEQ multiplex PCR, the repertoire was profiled, and TCRdb retains in-frame clones only, with some absent. Clone size and V and J calls were adopted from that table, with D and trimming inferred from the DNA. The sample has more than 150,000 clones; more than 80% are singletons. CDR1 and CDR2 (germline): SGHRS, YFSETQ. V was cut by 4 bases and J by 2 bases, with 15 bases left in between. This CDR3 has 16 residues. This clone has just one count. The chain has TRBV5-1 and TRBJ2-2; D gene ambiguous. The TCR comes from a woman between 40 and 55 years old with acute or convalescent COVID-19. Material for sequencing was peripheral blood. This CDR3 is CASSPVNRRNTGELFF. The CDR3 nucleotides are TGCGCCAGCAGCCCGGTTAATCGAAGAAACACCGGGGAGCTGTTTTTT.